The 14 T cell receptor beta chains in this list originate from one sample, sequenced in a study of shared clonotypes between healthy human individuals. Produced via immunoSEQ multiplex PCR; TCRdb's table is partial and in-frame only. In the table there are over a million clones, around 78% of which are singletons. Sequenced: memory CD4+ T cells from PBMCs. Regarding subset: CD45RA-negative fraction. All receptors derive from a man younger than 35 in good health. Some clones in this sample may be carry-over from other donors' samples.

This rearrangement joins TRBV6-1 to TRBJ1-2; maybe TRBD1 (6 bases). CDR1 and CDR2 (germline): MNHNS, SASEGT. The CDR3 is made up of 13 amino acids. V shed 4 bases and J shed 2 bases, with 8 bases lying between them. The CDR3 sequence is CASSGQENYGYTF. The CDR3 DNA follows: TGTGCCAGCAGTGGACAGGAGAACTATGGCTACACCTTC.

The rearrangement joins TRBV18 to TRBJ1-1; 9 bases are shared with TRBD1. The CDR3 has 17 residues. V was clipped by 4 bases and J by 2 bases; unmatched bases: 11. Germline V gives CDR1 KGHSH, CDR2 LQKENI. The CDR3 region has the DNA TGTGCCAGCTCACTCTTGACAGGGGGGGCTTCTAACACTGAAGCTTTCTTT. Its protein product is CASSLLTGGASNTEAFF.

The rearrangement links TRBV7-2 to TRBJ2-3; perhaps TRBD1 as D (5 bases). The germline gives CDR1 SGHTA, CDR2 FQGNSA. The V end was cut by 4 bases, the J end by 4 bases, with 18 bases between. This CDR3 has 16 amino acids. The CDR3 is CASSSSRAGLADTQYF. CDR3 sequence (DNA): TGTGCCAGCAGCTCTAGTCGGGCAGGGCTCGCAGATACGCAGTATTTT.

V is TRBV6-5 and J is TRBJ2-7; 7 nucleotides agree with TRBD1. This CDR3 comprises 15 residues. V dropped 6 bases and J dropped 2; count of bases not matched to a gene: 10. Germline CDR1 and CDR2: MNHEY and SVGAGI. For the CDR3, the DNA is TGTGCCAGCAGGGGGAGAGCCGGGACAGCCTACGAGCAGTACTTC. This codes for CASRGRAGTAYEQYF.

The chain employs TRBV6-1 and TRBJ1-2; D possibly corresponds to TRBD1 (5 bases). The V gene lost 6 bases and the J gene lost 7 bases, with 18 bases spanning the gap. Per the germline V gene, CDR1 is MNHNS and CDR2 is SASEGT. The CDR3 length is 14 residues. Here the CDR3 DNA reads TGTGCCAGCAGCCACGACGGGGGTTTCCGTGGCTACACCTTC. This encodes CASSHDGGFRGYTF.

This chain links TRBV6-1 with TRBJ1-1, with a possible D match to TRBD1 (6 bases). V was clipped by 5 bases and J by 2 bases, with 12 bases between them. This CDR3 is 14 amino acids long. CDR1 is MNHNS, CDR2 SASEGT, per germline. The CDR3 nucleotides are TGTGCCAGCAGTAAAACAGGGACAAACACTGAAGCTTTCTTT. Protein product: CASSKTGTNTEAFF.

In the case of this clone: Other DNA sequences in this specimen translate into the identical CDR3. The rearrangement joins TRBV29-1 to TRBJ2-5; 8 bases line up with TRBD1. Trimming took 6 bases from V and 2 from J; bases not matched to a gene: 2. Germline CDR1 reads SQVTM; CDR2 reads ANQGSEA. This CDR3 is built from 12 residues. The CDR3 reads CSVRTGQETQYF. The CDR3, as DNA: TGCAGCGTGAGGACAGGGCAAGAGACCCAGTACTTC.

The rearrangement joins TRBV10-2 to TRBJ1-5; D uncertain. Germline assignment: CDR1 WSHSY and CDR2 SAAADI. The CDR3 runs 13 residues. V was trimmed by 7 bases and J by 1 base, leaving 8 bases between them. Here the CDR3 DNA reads TGCGCCAGCATGACTCGGAGCAATCAGCCCCAGCATTTT. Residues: CASMTRSNQPQHF.

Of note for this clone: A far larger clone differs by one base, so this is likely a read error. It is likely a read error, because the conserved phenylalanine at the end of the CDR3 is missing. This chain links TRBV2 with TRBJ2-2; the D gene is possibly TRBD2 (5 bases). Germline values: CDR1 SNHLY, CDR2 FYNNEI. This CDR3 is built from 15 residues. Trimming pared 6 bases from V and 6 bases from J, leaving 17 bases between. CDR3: CASRQATRRSGELFL. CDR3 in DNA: TGTGCCAGCAGGCAAGCTACTAGGAGGTCCGGGGAGCTGTTTCTT.

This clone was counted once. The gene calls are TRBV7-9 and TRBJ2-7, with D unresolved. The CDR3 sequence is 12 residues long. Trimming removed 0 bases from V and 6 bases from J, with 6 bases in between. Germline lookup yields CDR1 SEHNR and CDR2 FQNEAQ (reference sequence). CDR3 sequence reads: CASSLALSEQYF. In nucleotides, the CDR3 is TGTGCCAGCAGCTTAGCCCTCTCCGAGCAGTACTTC. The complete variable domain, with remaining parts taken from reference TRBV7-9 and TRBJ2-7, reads DTGVSQNPRHKITKRGQNVTFRCDPISEHNRLYWYRQTLGQGPEFLTYFQNEAQLEKSRLLSDRFSAERPKGSFSTLEIQRTEQGDSAMYLCASSLALSEQYFGPGTRLTVT.

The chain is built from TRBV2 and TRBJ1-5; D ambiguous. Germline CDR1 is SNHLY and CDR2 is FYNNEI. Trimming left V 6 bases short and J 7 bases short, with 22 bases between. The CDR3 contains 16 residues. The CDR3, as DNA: TGTGCCAGCAGCCCCCGCCAGTTAGGGTTTGAGCAGCCCCAGCATTTT. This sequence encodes CASSPRQLGFEQPQHF.

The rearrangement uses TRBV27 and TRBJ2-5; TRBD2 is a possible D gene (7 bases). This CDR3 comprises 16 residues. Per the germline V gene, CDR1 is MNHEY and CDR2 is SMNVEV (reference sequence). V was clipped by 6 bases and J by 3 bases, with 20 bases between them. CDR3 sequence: CASRSPGRGVEETQYF. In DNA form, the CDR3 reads TGTGCCAGCAGGTCCCCGGGGAGGGGGGTGGAAGAGACCCAGTACTTC.

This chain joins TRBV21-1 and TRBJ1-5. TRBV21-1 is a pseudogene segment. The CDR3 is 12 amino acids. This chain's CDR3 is CASSKRGQPQHF. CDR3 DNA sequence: TGTGCCAGCAGCAAACGGGGTCAGCCCCAGCATTTT.

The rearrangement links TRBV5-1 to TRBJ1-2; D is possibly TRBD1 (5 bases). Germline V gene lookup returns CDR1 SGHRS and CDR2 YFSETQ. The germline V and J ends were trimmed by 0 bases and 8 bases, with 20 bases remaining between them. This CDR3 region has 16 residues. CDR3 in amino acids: CASSLGSVGRGAGYTF. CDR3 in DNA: TGCGCCAGCAGCTTGGGCTCGGTTGGGAGGGGCGCGGGCTACACCTTC.